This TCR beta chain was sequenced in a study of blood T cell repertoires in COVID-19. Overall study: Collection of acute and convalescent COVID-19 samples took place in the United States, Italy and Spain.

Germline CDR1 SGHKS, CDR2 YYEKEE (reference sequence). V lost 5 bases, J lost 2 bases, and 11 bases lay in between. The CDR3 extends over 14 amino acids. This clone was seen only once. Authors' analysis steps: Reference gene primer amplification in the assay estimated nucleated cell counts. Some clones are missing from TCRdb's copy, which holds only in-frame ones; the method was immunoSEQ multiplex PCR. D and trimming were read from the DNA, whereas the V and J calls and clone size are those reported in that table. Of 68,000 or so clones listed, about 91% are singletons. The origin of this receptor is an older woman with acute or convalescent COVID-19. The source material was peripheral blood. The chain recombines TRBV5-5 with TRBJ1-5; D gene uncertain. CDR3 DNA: TGTGCCAGCAGTTACGGGTCTGGCAATCAGCCCCAGCATTTT. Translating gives CASSYGSGNQPQHF.